What follows are 21 T cell receptor beta chains derived from one specimen sequenced in a study of Tregs in tolerant kidney transplant recipients. Assay: immunoSEQ multiplex PCR; the TCRdb copy retains only in-frame clones and omits some. The sample has 30,000 or so clones; the top ten hold about an eighth. The sequences come from CD8+ T cells from blood, collected before the transplant. These receptors were obtained from a human donor who received a combined kidney and bone marrow transplant.

A word on this clone: The CDR3 end falls 3 residues outside the read, so it is completed with the germline J gene. V usage is TRBV7-2 and J usage is TRBJ2-1; 10 bases fit TRBD2. The length of the CDR3 is 15 residues. Germline lookup yields CDR1 SGHTA and CDR2 FQGNSA. Trimming took 2 bases from V and 8 from J; bases not matched to a gene: 6. The part of the CDR3 DNA that was read is TGTGCCAGCAGCTTAAGCGGGAGGGACTCCGATGAG. Translated: CASSLSGRDSDE. The entire CDR3 sequence reads CASSLSGRDSDEQFF.

About this clone itself: The read halts 3 residues ahead of the CDR3 end, with the missing end drawn from the germline J gene. The rearrangement joins TRBV11-2 to TRBJ2-2; TRBD1 matches 10 bases. The V segment lost 4 bases and the J segment 4 bases; nucleotides outside the gene matches: 3. This CDR3 has 15 amino acids. Germline lookup yields CDR1 SGHAT and CDR2 FQNNGV. Partial CDR3 DNA: TGTGCCAGCAGCTCCTGGGACAGGGGCACCGGGGAG. This translates into CASSSWDRGTGE. The entire CDR3 is CASSSWDRGTGELFF.

Concerning this clone itself: The sequenced fragment ends 3 residues before the CDR3 boundary, so the rest is inferred from the germline J gene. The gene calls are TRBV19 and TRBJ1-2; possible D gene TRBD1, 6 bases. The CDR3 loop spans 15 amino acids. In germline, CDR1 is LNHDA, CDR2 SQIVND (reference sequence). V lost 1 base to trimming and J lost 1 base, with 10 bases between them. The part of the CDR3 DNA that was read is TGTGCCAGTAGTATAGGGCGGGGGCGTAACTATGGC. As protein: CASSIGRGRNYG. The full CDR3 reads CASSIGRGRNYGYTF. Looking up the rest from reference TRBV19 and TRBJ1-2 gives the full variable domain: DGGITQSPKYLFRKEGQNVTLSCEQNLNHDAMYWYRQDPGQGLRLIYYSQIVNDFQKGDIAEGYSVSREKKESFPLTVTSAQKNPTAFYLCASSIGRGRNYGYTFGSGTRLTVV.

Remarks on this clone: The CDR3 end falls 3 residues outside the read, so it is completed with the germline J gene. This sequence joins TRBV6-1 and TRBJ2-1; TRBD2 aligns across 10 bases. The germline V gene has CDR1 MNHNS and CDR2 SASEGT. The CDR3 extends over 14 amino acids. Unmatched junction bases numbered 8, after V lost 6 bases and J lost 9 bases. CDR3 protein: CASRETSGVPEQFF. The CDR3 bases that were read are TGTGCCAGCAGGGAAACTAGCGGGGTGCCTGAG.

With respect to this clone: The read comes to an end 3 residues before the CDR3 does, leaving the germline J gene to fill in the end. The rearrangement links TRBV20-1 to TRBJ2-3; TRBD2 aligns across 8 bases. CDR3 size: 12 residues. Germline V gives CDR1 DFQATT, CDR2 SNEGSKA (reference sequence). CDR3 DNA, as far as it was read: TGCAGTGCTAGAGAGGAGGGACTAGCG. It specifies CSAREEGLA. The whole CDR3 sequence reads CSAREEGLAQYF.

A word on this clone: The read terminates 3 residues before the CDR3 end, so the remaining end is supplied by the germline J gene. The genes are TRBV29-1 and TRBJ1-2; D is undetermined. V lost 0 bases and J 7 bases, leaving 9 bases between the germline ends. CDR3 length equals 12 residues. Germline CDR1 SQVTM, CDR2 ANQGSEA. The sequenced CDR3 bases are TGCAGCGTTGAAGAGGCAGGTCGTGGC. Protein: CSVEEAGRG. In full, the CDR3 is CSVEEAGRGYTF.

A word on this clone: The read ends 3 residues early relative to the CDR3; the germline J gene fills the gap. The chain has TRBV30 and TRBJ1-5; 7 positions agree with TRBD1. Per the germline V gene, CDR1 is GTSNPN and CDR2 is SVGIG (reference sequence). Trimming removed 5 bases from V and 6 bases from J; junction bases left unmatched: 4. This CDR3 spans 12 amino acids. Incomplete CDR3 DNA: TGTGCCTGGGACAGGGCGGGTCAGCCC. Translating gives CAWDRAGQP. The whole CDR3 protein reads CAWDRAGQPQHF.

In the case of this clone: With the read ending 3 residues before the CDR3 end, the germline J gene is used to fill in that end. V and J are TRBV19 and TRBJ2-1; D is perhaps TRBD1 (6 bases). The V gene's germline CDR1 is LNHDA and CDR2 SQIVND (reference sequence). Trimming left V 2 bases short and J 8 bases short, with 13 bases between. This CDR3 is built from 14 residues. The CDR3 here is CASSIYDRIDEQFF. Incomplete CDR3 DNA: TGTGCCAGTAGTATATATGACAGGATCGATGAG.

On this clone itself: With the read ending 3 residues before the CDR3 end, the germline J gene is used to fill in that end. This chain connects TRBV30 to TRBJ2-3; 7 bases are a match to TRBD2. There are 14 residues in the CDR3. Looked up from germline, CDR1 is GTSNPN and CDR2 is SVGIG (reference sequence). The CDR3 bases that were read are TGTGCCTGGAGTCCCTCCGCGCGGGAGAGAACG. Translated, it gives CAWSPSARERT. The complete CDR3 sequence is CAWSPSARERTQYF. Filled out from reference TRBV30 and TRBJ2-3, the complete variable domain reads SQTIHQWPATLVQPVGSPLSLECTVEGTSNPNLYWYRQAAGRGLQLLFYSVGIGQISSEVPQNLSASRPQDRQFILSSKKLLLSDSGFYLCAWSPSARERTQYFGPGTRLTVL.

Comment on this clone: Read data end 3 residues before the CDR3 end; the end is taken from the germline J gene. The chain carries TRBV20-1 and TRBJ2-7; D is unresolved. This CDR3 contains 12 residues. V was cut by 3 bases and J by 0 bases, with 6 bases left in between. Per germline, CDR1 DFQATT and CDR2 SNEGSKA (reference sequence). The CDR3 region is CSARADSYEQYF. Incomplete CDR3 DNA: TGCAGTGCTAGGGCAGACTCCTACGAG.

In regard to this clone: The read ends 3 residues shy of where the CDR3 ends; the end is completed using the germline J gene. The chain has TRBV7-9 and TRBJ2-1; a weak D match, TRBD2 (5 bases). V dropped 2 bases and J dropped 2 bases, with 10 bases sitting between them. This CDR3 has 15 amino acids. CDR1 SEHNR and CDR2 FQNEAQ come from the germline V gene (reference sequence). The part of the CDR3 DNA that was read is TGTGCCAGCAGCTTAACAGCGGCCACCTACAATGAG. Translating it yields CASSLTAATYNE. The CDR3 reads in full as CASSLTAATYNEQFF.

As to this clone: The CDR3 extends 3 residues past the end of the read, so its final part is completed from the germline J gene. The chain has TRBV19 and TRBJ2-4; 9 nucleotides agree with TRBD1. The J segment lost 8 bases and the V segment lost 5 bases, leaving 13 bases of the junction unmatched. This CDR3 contains 16 residues. Germline V CDR1 and CDR2: LNHDA, SQIVND (reference sequence). This CDR3 reads CASSAGQGFSWDIQYF. The covered CDR3 bases are TGTGCCAGTAGTGCAGGACAGGGGTTCTCTTGGGACATT.

Note on this clone: The read falls 3 residues short of the CDR3 end, and the missing part is taken from the germline J gene. The chain recombines TRBV20-1 with TRBJ2-3; D is perhaps TRBD1 (6 bases). Trimming removed 2 bases from V and 2 bases from J, with 11 bases in between. CDR1 is DFQATT and CDR2 is SNEGSKA in the germline V gene (reference sequence). The CDR3 has 14 residues. The CDR3 sequence is CSARSRGITDTQYF. The covered CDR3 bases are TGCAGTGCTAGATCCAGGGGAATCACAGATACG.

On this clone: The read ends 3 residues early relative to the CDR3; the germline J gene fills the gap. The chain has TRBV2 and TRBJ2-3; no clear D gene. The germline V and J ends were trimmed by 4 bases and 0 bases, with 11 bases remaining between them. The germline gives CDR1 SNHLY, CDR2 FYNNEI. The CDR3 totals 15 residues. The chain's CDR3 is CASSGQEDSTDTQYF. The CDR3 bases that were read are TGTGCCAGCAGTGGACAAGAGGATAGCACAGATACG.

With respect to this clone: The read stops 3 residues short of the end of the CDR3; the missing end is completed from the germline J gene. The rearrangement links TRBV29-1 to TRBJ2-1; D is perhaps TRBD1 (5 bases). The ends were cut back, 1 base at V and 0 bases at J, with 16 bases in the middle. Germline assignment: CDR1 SQVTM and CDR2 ANQGSEA. There are 17 residues in the CDR3. Partial CDR3 DNA: TGCAGCGTTGAAGGCAGGGCTTTTTTTAGCTCCTACAATGAG. Amino acids: CSVEGRAFFSSYNE. The whole CDR3 is CSVEGRAFFSSYNEQFF.

To note about this clone: The CDR3 goes on 3 residues after the read ends, and that part is filled in from the germline J gene. The chain joins TRBV7-6 to TRBJ2-7, with 7 bases that match TRBD2. The CDR3 sequence is 14 residues long. Germline-derived CDR1 and CDR2 are SGHVS and FNYEAQ. V lost 2 bases and J lost 3; bases outside the gene matches: 4. CDR3 protein: CASSLSGIIYEQYF. The DNA read from the CDR3 is TGTGCCAGCAGCTTAAGCGGGATAATCTACGAG.

Note on this clone: The CDR3 goes on 3 residues after the read ends, and that part is filled in from the germline J gene. The chain uses TRBV13 and TRBJ2-7; D may be TRBD2 (6 bases). Trimming shortened V by 1 base and J by 5 bases, and 18 bases separated the two germline ends. The CDR3 runs to 16 residues. Germline-derived CDR1 and CDR2 are PRHDT and FYEKMQ (reference sequence). CDR3 loop: CASSLESSGQGDEQYF. The CDR3 DNA, read in part, is TGTGCCAGCAGCTTAGAAAGTAGCGGCCAGGGCGACGAG.

Turning to this clone: The read halts 3 residues ahead of the CDR3 end, with the missing end drawn from the germline J gene. V gene TRBV23-1 combines with J gene TRBJ2-5, with 8 bases aligning to TRBD2. TRBV23-1 is recorded as an ORF, its role being uncertain. CDR3 length equals 16 residues. J lost 0 bases, V lost 2 bases, and 5 bases had no gene match. The sequenced part of the CDR3 DNA is TGCGCCAGCAGTCAAAAACTAGCGGAGGACCAAGAGACC. It translates to CASSQKLAEDQET. The full CDR3 sequence reads CASSQKLAEDQETQYF.

This clone ranks as medium-sized in terms of frequency. The read ends 3 residues before the CDR3 terminus; that terminus is restored from the germline J gene. The chain joins TRBV7-9 to TRBJ2-3; TRBD2 agrees at 8 bases. The V segment lost 5 bases and the J segment 1 base; nucleotides outside the gene matches: 2. Germline loops: CDR1 SEHNR, CDR2 FQNEAQ (reference sequence). This CDR3 is built from 14 residues. CDR3 DNA, as far as it was read: TGTGCCAGCAGCATGGGACTAGGCACAGATACG. Its translation is CASSMGLGTDT. The full CDR3 is CASSMGLGTDTQYF.

Comments on this clone: The read ends 3 residues shy of where the CDR3 ends; the end is completed using the germline J gene. This chain uses TRBV30 with TRBJ2-7, with 7 nucleotides matching TRBD2. CDR3 length: 15 residues. From germline, CDR1 is GTSNPN and CDR2 SVGIG (reference sequence). Losses at the gene ends were 2 bases for V and 3 bases for J; bases not matched to a gene: 10. The CDR3 sequence is CAWSTTSVLYYEQYF. CDR3 bases read: TGTGCCTGGAGTACAACTAGCGTTTTATACTACGAG.

Concerning this clone: The CDR3 end falls 3 residues outside the read, so it is completed with the germline J gene. The chain combines TRBV30 with TRBJ2-1; TRBD1 matches 7 bases. J gave up 3 bases and V 5 bases, and 13 bases lay outside the gene matches. This CDR3 comprises 16 residues. The germline V gene has CDR1 GTSNPN and CDR2 SVGIG (reference sequence). The CDR3 here is CAWDGVRGLVYNEQFF. The part of the CDR3 DNA that was read is TGTGCCTGGGACGGGGTAAGGGGGCTAGTCTACAATGAG.